This paragraph reports one T cell receptor beta chain. Its specificity is not known. The repertoire was sequenced with immunoSEQ multiplex PCR; TCRdb's copy has only in-frame clones and lacks some. Of tens of thousands of clones detected, 75% to 95% appear once; the ten largest clones hold roughly 6.9%. This CDR3 is 13 amino acids long. With 3 bases removed from V and 3 bases from J, the gap between germline ends came to 9 bases. Germline V lookup: CDR1 GTSNPN, CDR2 SVGIG (reference sequence). These data come from a study of OX40 agonist ivuxolimab in advanced cancers. The wider study: Given to patients was ivuxolimab, an agonistic anti-OX40 (CD134) antibody. The dose-escalation cohort was approximately 81% male, with a mean age of approximately 61 years, ranging about 20 to 79. Among those treated, three patients had partial responses, one with hepatocellular carcinoma and two with cutaneous melanoma. Study-wide results and caveats: CD4+ T cells averaged fewer expanded clones than CD8+ T cells.

V and J are TRBV30 and TRBJ1-5; D is unresolved. This sequence was found in an adult with an advanced solid tumor such as melanoma, head and neck, liver or kidney cancer. Sequencing used CD4+ or CD8+ T cells sorted from blood, obtained in a trial of the OX40 agonist ivuxolimab. Here the CDR3 reads CAWSVGDNQPQHF. The CDR3 bases are TGTGCCTGGAGCGTGGGCGACAATCAGCCCCAGCATTTT. Full variable domain (missing parts from reference TRBV30 and TRBJ1-5): SQTIHQWPATLVQPVGSPLSLECTVEGTSNPNLYWYRQAAGRGLQLLFYSVGIGQISSEVPQNLSASRPQDRQFILSSKKLLLSDSGFYLCAWSVGDNQPQHFGDGTRLSIL.